A selection of T cell receptor beta chains follows, all from one sample in a study of shared clonotypes between healthy human individuals. TCRdb's copy holds only in-frame clones and misses some; the assay was immunoSEQ multiplex PCR. Of about 1.5 million clones listed, roughly 96% are singletons. Input material: naive CD4+ T cells sorted from blood. These receptors all stem from a man under 40 in good health. Each CDR3 is given with its conserved first and last residue. A D gene is named only where the DNA matches it firmly. Size is stated for part of the rows, as once, few or many counts, or as a class when the clone is expanded.

D	size	V	J	DNA	CDR3
TRBD1	.	TRBV15	TRBJ2-7	TGTGCCACCAGCAGAGATTTCCGGGACAGCCACTACGAGCAGTACTTC	CATSRDFRDSHYEQYF
TRBD1	.	TRBV5-1	TRBJ2-5	TGCGCCAGCAGCTTGGGACAGGGACAAGAGACCCAGTACTTC	CASSLGQGQETQYF
.	.	TRBV10-2	TRBJ2-5	TGCGCCAGCAGTGAGTCGTTTCCAAGTCCAGAGACCCAGTACTTC	CASSESFPSPETQYF
.	.	TRBV28	TRBJ1-5	TGTGCCAGCACCCTAGGGGGTGGCAATCAGCCCCAGCATTTT	CASTLGGGNQPQHF
.	.	TRBV20-1	TRBJ1-5	TGCAGTGCTAGGGGACAGCCCCAGCATTTT	CSARGQPQHF
.	.	TRBV5-5	TRBJ1-1	TGTGCCGGTAGGAACAGAGCGAACACTGAAGCTTTCTTT	CAGRNRANTEAFF
TRBD2	once	TRBV10-1	TRBJ2-3	TGCGCCAGCAGTGAGTGGGCTAGCGGGGGCACAGATACGCAGTATTTT	CASSEWASGGTDTQYF
.	.	TRBV5-1	TRBJ2-3	TGCGCCAGCAGCCCCTTCCTAGGGGGGGCGAGCACAGATACGCAGTATTTT	CASSPFLGGASTDTQYF
.	few	TRBV5-1	TRBJ2-2	TGCGCCAGCAGCTTTGGTTTCACCGGGGAGCTGTTTTTT	CASSFGFTGELFF
.	.	TRBV7-3	TRBJ1-1	TGTGCCAGCAGCTTTGGACCAAACACTGAAGCTTTCTTT	CASSFGPNTEAFF
.	.	TRBV6-1	TRBJ2-3	TGTGCCAGCAGCGGAACCTTGGAGCAGACGCAGTATTTT	CASSGTLEQTQYF
TRBD2	.	TRBV2	TRBJ2-1	TGTGCCAGCCTTAGGACTAGCGGGGTGACGAATGAGCAGTTCTTC	CASLRTSGVTNEQFF
TRBD1	.	TRBV5-5	TRBJ2-3	TGTGCCAGCAGACCTCAGGACAGGGCAAGCACAGATACGCAGTATTTT	CASRPQDRASTDTQYF
TRBD2	.	TRBV5-1	TRBJ2-7	TGCGCCAGCAGCTTGGATAGCGGGAGTGCATACGAGCAGTACTTC	CASSLDSGSAYEQYF
.	.	TRBV27	TRBJ2-7	TGTGCCAGCAGTTTAAGGGACCCCTCCTACGAGCAGTACTTC	CASSLRDPSYEQYF
TRBD1	.	TRBV7-9	TRBJ1-5	TGTGCCAGCAGCGACAGGGGGTCCAATCAGCCCCAGCATTTT	CASSDRGSNQPQHF
TRBD2	.	TRBV4-2	TRBJ2-2	TGTGCCAGCAGCCGCGAGACTAGCGGAACCAACACCGGGGAGCTGTTTTTT	CASSRETSGTNTGELFF
.	.	TRBV2	TRBJ2-7	TGTGCCAGCAGGGAGGACACGGCTTATATCTACGAGCAGTACTTC	CASREDTAYIYEQYF
.	.	TRBV11-2	TRBJ2-1	TGTGCCAGCAGCTTAGAATCAGGCACCTACAATGAGCAGTTCTTC	CASSLESGTYNEQFF
TRBD1	.	TRBV6-1	TRBJ2-7	TGTGCCAGCAGGATGGACAGGAACTCCTACGAGCAGTACTTC	CASRMDRNSYEQYF
.	.	TRBV10-3	TRBJ2-1	TGTGCCATCAGTGAACGTCCAGGGTCCTACAATGAGCAGTTCTTC	CAISERPGSYNEQFF
.	once	TRBV7-9	TRBJ2-3	TGTGCCAGCAGCTTACGCGCTAGCACAGATACGCAGTATTTT	CASSLRASTDTQYF
TRBD2	once	TRBV6-1	TRBJ2-7	TGTGCCAGCGGGAGGGATTACGAGCAGTACTTC	CASGRDYEQYF
.	once	TRBV18	TRBJ2-7	TGTGCCAGCTCCGATAACTCCTACGAGCAGTACTTC	CASSDNSYEQYF
TRBD1	.	TRBV6-1	TRBJ1-5	TGTGCCAGCAGTTTACCGGGACAGAATCAGCCCCAGCATTTT	CASSLPGQNQPQHF
.	.	TRBV2	TRBJ2-2	TGTGCCAGCAGCAAAGCACAGGGACGTCACGGGGAGCTGTTTTTT	CASSKAQGRHGELFF
.	.	TRBV5-4	TRBJ1-1	TGTGCCAGCAGCTTGGGAGGGGGGATGAACACTGAAGCTTTCTTT	CASSLGGGMNTEAFF
.	.	TRBV6-1	TRBJ1-5	TGTGCCAGCAGGGAGAGAGACGATCAGCCCCAGCATTTT	CASRERDDQPQHF
.	.	TRBV28	TRBJ1-5	TGTGCCAGCACCTTGGGACGGTTCAATCAGCCCCAGCATTTT	CASTLGRFNQPQHF
.	.	TRBV18	TRBJ1-3	TGTGCCAGCTCACCAAGACAGGTTAGCTCTGGAAACACCATATATTTT	CASSPRQVSSGNTIYF
TRBD2	.	TRBV29-1	TRBJ2-3	TGCAGCGTTGATCTCGATTTAGCGGGAGGGTATCCAGATACGCAGTATTTT	CSVDLDLAGGYPDTQYF
.	.	TRBV5-6	TRBJ2-5	TGTGCCAGCAGCTCATCTCAAGAGACCCAGTACTTC	CASSSSQETQYF
TRBD2	.	TRBV5-4	TRBJ2-5	TGTGCCAGCAGCAGCGGGACCCTAAAGGGAGAGACCCAGTACTTC	CASSSGTLKGETQYF
.	.	TRBV2	TRBJ1-5	TGTGCCAGCAGTGAAGGTGGCCGGAGGAGCAATCAGCCCCAGCATTTT	CASSEGGRRSNQPQHF
TRBD2	.	TRBV18	TRBJ2-7	TGTGCCAGCTCACCACCTAGCGGGCCCTACGAGCAGTACTTC	CASSPPSGPYEQYF
TRBD2	.	TRBV9	TRBJ2-1	TGTGCCAGCAGCGTAGAAGGCGGGAGGGGTTTCTACAATGAGCAGTTCTTC	CASSVEGGRGFYNEQFF
.	.	TRBV4-3	TRBJ1-1	TGCGCCAGCAGCTACGGAGGGAGCACTGAAGCTTTCTTT	CASSYGGSTEAFF
.	.	TRBV5-1	TRBJ1-2	TGCGCCAGCAGCTTGGACGCACAGAGGGGCTATGGCTACACCTTC	CASSLDAQRGYGYTF
TRBD2	.	TRBV7-9	TRBJ2-3	TGTGCCAGCAGCTTACGTCCGGCTAGCGGGATCGCAGATACGCAGTATTTT	CASSLRPASGIADTQYF
TRBD2	.	TRBV6-6	TRBJ2-1	TGTGCCAGCAGTGGGGGGGACTACAATGAGCAGTTCTTC	CASSGGDYNEQFF
.	.	TRBV20-1	TRBJ2-5	TGCAGTGCTAGGGCTGGTGAGACCCAGTACTTC	CSARAGETQYF
.	.	TRBV19	TRBJ1-5	TGTGCCAGTAGTATAGGAAGGGGCAGAAATCAGCCCCAGCATTTT	CASSIGRGRNQPQHF
.	.	TRBV7-2	TRBJ2-1	TGTGCCAGCACCTCGGGTAATGAGCAGTTCTTC	CASTSGNEQFF
.	once	TRBV5-4	TRBJ2-7	TGTGCCAGCAGCCTGGGCCCCTCGAGCTCCTACGAGCAGTACTTC	CASSLGPSSSYEQYF
.	.	TRBV6-5	TRBJ2-5	TGTGCCAGCAGTTACTCAGGGCCAGGCCTCCAAGAGACCCAGTACTTC	CASSYSGPGLQETQYF
.	.	TRBV6-1	TRBJ1-3	TGTGCCAGCAGTAAAATACTCCGGGACGCCGTATATTTT	CASSKILRDAVYF
TRBD2	.	TRBV5-4	TRBJ2-5	TGCGCCAGCAGCCAAGAGGCTAGCGGACAAGAGACCCAGTACTTC	CASSQEASGQETQYF
TRBD2	.	TRBV6-5	TRBJ2-1	TGTGCCAGCAGTTACTCGCGGGAGGGCCTTAAGCAGTTCTTC	CASSYSREGLKQFF
.	few	TRBV27	TRBJ2-7	TGTGCCAGCAGTAGTTACTACGAGCAGTACTTC	CASSSYYEQYF
.	.	TRBV6-5	TRBJ1-1	TGTGCCAGCAGTTACGGGACCGGGTTGGGCACTGAAGCTTTCTTT	CASSYGTGLGTEAFF
.	once	TRBV7-7	TRBJ2-3	TGTGCTAGCAGCTTAACAGGGCTAAATACGCAGTATTTT	CASSLTGLNTQYF
TRBD1	once	TRBV6-1	TRBJ1-2	TGTGCCAGTAGCGGGCTCCCAGGGGGCGGCTACACCTTC	CASSGLPGGGYTF
.	.	TRBV5-8	TRBJ2-7	TGTGCCAGCAGCTTGAGCGGGTTGAGCCGCGAGCAGTACTTC	CASSLSGLSREQYF
.	.	TRBV7-2	TRBJ2-1	TGTGCCAGCAGCAGGGACTTTAACAATGAGCAGTTCTTC	CASSRDFNNEQFF
.	.	TRBV7-9	TRBJ2-5	TGTGCCAGCAGCTCCGGCCAATACGAAGAGACCCAGTACTTC	CASSSGQYEETQYF